A single sample gave rise to the 14 T cell receptor beta chains below, sequenced in a study of blood T cell repertoires in COVID-19. Generated by immunoSEQ multiplex PCR, the TCRdb table keeps only in-frame clones and is missing some. The table has some 80,000 clones, approximately 84% seen once. Sequencing input: peripheral blood. Every receptor here comes from a man between 60 and 75 years old with active or convalescent COVID-19.

This chain links TRBV9 with TRBJ1-3; 7 bases fit TRBD1. Trimming cost V 4 bases and J 2 bases; bases outside gene matches: 9. This CDR3 region has 16 residues. In germline, CDR1 is SGDLS, CDR2 YYNGEE. CDR3 nucleotide sequence: TGTGCCAGCAGCCCCCTACCTGACAGGGCTGGAAACACCATATATTTT. It codes for CASSPLPDRAGNTIYF.

The chain links TRBV10-3 to TRBJ1-2; TRBD1 agrees at 7 bases. The CDR3 is 13 amino acids. The J segment lost 3 bases and the V segment lost 4 bases, leaving 2 bases of the junction unmatched. The V gene's germline CDR1 is ENHRY and CDR2 SYGVKD. CDR3 sequence: CAISVTGDYGYTF. DNA for the CDR3: TGTGCCATCAGTGTTACAGGGGACTATGGCTACACCTTC.

This clone was detected only a few times. V and J are TRBV9 and TRBJ2-7; 9 bases are a match to TRBD1. Germline CDR1 and CDR2: SGDLS and YYNGEE. This CDR3 is built from 15 residues. Trimming cost V 0 bases and J 5 bases; bases outside gene matches: 6. This CDR3 is CASSVAGTGLHEQYF. For the CDR3, the DNA is TGTGCCAGCAGCGTAGCCGGGACAGGGCTCCACGAGCAGTACTTC.

V usage is TRBV19 and J usage is TRBJ1-1, with D perhaps TRBD1 (5 bases). The CDR3 has 14 residues. V lost 2 bases and J 4 bases, leaving 11 bases between the germline ends. Per germline, CDR1 LNHDA and CDR2 SQIVND (reference sequence). CDR3 loop: CASSILLGGTEAFF. The CDR3 coding sequence is TGTGCCAGTAGTATACTCCTGGGGGGCACTGAAGCTTTCTTT.

The V and J genes are TRBV5-6 and TRBJ2-5; TRBD2 matches at 11 bases. Losses at the gene ends were 4 bases for V and 5 bases for J; bases not matched to a gene: 7. Germline CDR1 is SGHDT and CDR2 is YYEEEE. The length of the CDR3 is 15 residues. This CDR3 reads CASSKIAGGLETQYF. In nucleotides, the CDR3 is TGTGCCAGCAGCAAGATAGCGGGGGGGCTGGAGACCCAGTACTTC.

The chain links TRBV6-5 to TRBJ2-7, with a weak D call TRBD2 (7 bases). Germline values: CDR1 MNHEY, CDR2 SVGAGI. The CDR3 has 15 amino acids. V was pared by 6 bases and J by 6 bases, with 21 bases between. The CDR3 loop reads CASSLRGGEESEQYF. CDR3 coding DNA: TGTGCCAGCAGCCTGAGGGGGGGCGAGGAGTCCGAGCAGTACTTC.

This rearrangement joins TRBV7-9 to TRBJ2-7; TRBD2 might be the D (5 bases). Germline V CDR1 and CDR2: SEHNR, FQNEAQ (reference sequence). V lost 5 bases, J lost 6 bases, and 11 bases lay in between. The CDR3 sequence is 12 residues long. CDR3 nucleotides: TGTGCCAGCAGCCCCAATGGACTCGAGCAGTACTTC. It encodes CASSPNGLEQYF.

The chain links TRBV5-5 to TRBJ1-2; 8 bases align to TRBD1. The germline CDR1 and CDR2 sequences are SGHKS and YYEKEE (reference sequence). With 2 bases clipped from V and 4 bases from J, the junction kept 4 bases outside the gene matches. CDR3 size: 14 residues. The CDR3 sequence: CASSLGQGTYGYTF. In nucleotides, the CDR3 is TGTGCCAGCAGCTTAGGACAGGGTACCTATGGCTACACCTTC.

The gene calls are TRBV7-2 and TRBJ2-5; no clear D gene. V was clipped by 5 bases and J by 1 base, with 5 bases between them. The germline CDR1 and CDR2 sequences are SGHTA and FQGNSA. This CDR3 contains 12 residues. In nucleotides, the CDR3 is TGTGCCAGCAGCCCCAGCCAAGAGACCCAGTACTTC. This codes for CASSPSQETQYF.

The V and J genes are TRBV3-1 (or the pseudogene TRBV3-2) and TRBJ1-5; D possibly corresponds to TRBD1 (5 bases). The CDR3 has 16 residues. With 2 bases removed from V and 4 bases from J, the gap between germline ends came to 15 bases. Germline values: CDR1 LGHDT, CDR2 YNNKEL (reference sequence). CDR3 coding DNA: TGTGCCAGCAGCCAACAGGCACCGGGGGGAAATCAGCCCCAGCATTTT. Its translation is CASSQQAPGGNQPQHF.

Written as DNA, the CDR3 is TGTGCCAGCAGTTGGGGATCCGGGAGGAATGAAAAACTGTTTTTT. As protein: CASSWGSGRNEKLFF. The chain uses TRBV6-5 and TRBJ1-4; D gene uncertain. V was pared by 4 bases and J by 5 bases, with 14 bases between. The CDR3 sequence is 15 residues long. Germline V gene data show CDR1 as MNHEY and CDR2 as SVGAGI.

The chain carries TRBV6-6 and TRBJ2-4, with 12 bases fitting TRBD2. Germline V gives CDR1 MNHNY, CDR2 SVGAGI (reference sequence). The trim removed 5 bases at V and 0 bases at J, leaving 8 bases unmatched. The CDR3 is 18 residues long. CDR3 sequence: CASSPRLAGELAKNIQYF. The CDR3 nucleotides are TGTGCCAGCAGTCCGCGACTAGCGGGGGAATTAGCCAAAAACATTCAGTACTTC.

The genes are TRBV6-2 or TRBV6-3 and TRBJ2-6, with no clear D. This CDR3 region has 15 residues. Germline values: CDR1 MNHEY, CDR2 SVGEGT. V shed 5 bases and J shed 2 bases, with 10 bases lying between them. The CDR3: CASSESAAGANVLTF. As DNA, the CDR3 is TGTGCCAGCAGTGAGAGTGCGGCTGGGGCCAACGTCCTGACTTTC.

The chain couples TRBV29-1 to TRBJ2-5, with D possibly TRBD2 on 6 matching bases. CDR3 length: 11 amino acids. Trimming left V 5 bases short and J 4 bases short, with 8 bases between. In germline, CDR1 is SQVTM, CDR2 ANQGSEA. The CDR3 DNA follows: TGCAGCGTTAACGGGGGAGAGACCCAGTACTTC. Amino acids: CSVNGGETQYF.